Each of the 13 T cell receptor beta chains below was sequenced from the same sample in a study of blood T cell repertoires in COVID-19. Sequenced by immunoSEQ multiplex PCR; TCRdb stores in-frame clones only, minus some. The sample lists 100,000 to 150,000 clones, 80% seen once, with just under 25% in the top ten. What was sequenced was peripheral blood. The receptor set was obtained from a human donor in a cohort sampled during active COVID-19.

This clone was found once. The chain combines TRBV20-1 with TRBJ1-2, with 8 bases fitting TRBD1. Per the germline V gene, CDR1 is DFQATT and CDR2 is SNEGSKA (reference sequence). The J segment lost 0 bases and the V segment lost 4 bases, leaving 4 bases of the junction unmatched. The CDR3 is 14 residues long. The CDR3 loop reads CSATDRGPNYGYTF. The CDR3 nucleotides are TGCAGTGCTACTGACAGGGGTCCTAACTATGGCTACACCTTC.

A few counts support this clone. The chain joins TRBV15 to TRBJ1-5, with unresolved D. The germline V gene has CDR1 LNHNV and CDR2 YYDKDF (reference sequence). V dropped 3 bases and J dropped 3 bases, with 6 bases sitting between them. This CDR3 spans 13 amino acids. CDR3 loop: CATSRDFNQPQHF. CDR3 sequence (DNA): TGTGCCACCAGCAGGGACTTCAATCAGCCCCAGCATTTT.

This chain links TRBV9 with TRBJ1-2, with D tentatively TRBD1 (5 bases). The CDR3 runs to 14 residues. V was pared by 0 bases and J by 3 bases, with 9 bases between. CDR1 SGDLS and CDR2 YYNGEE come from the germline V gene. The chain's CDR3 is CASSVDGGDYGYTF. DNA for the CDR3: TGTGCCAGCAGCGTAGATGGGGGGGACTATGGCTACACCTTC.

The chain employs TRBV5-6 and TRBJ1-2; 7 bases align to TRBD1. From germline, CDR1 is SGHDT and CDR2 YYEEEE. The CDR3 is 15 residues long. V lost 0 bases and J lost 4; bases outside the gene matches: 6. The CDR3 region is CASSLGDSVGYGYTF. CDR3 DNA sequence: TGTGCCAGCAGCTTGGGGGACAGTGTAGGCTATGGCTACACCTTC.

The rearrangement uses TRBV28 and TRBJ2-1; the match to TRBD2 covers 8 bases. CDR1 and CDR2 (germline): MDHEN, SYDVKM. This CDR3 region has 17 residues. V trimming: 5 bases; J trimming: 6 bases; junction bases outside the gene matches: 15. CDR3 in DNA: TGTGCCAGCAGTCCGGCGCTAGCGGGCTCCACGGGCAATGAGCAGTTCTTC. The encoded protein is CASSPALAGSTGNEQFF.

The CDR3 region is CASSSKGAVAKNIQYF. CDR3 in DNA: TGTGCCAGCAGTTCCAAGGGGGCGGTAGCCAAAAACATTCAGTACTTC. J is TRBJ2-4 and V is TRBV28; 7 positions match TRBD1. Germline V gene sequence: CDR1 MDHEN, CDR2 SYDVKM. The CDR3 covers 16 residues. V trimming: 4 bases; J trimming: 0 bases; junction bases outside the gene matches: 6.

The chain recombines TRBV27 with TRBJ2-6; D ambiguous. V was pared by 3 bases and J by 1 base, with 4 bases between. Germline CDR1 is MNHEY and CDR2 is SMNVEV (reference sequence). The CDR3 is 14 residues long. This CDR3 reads CASSFLSGANVLTF. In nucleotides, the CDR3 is TGTGCCAGCAGTTTTTTATCTGGGGCCAACGTCCTGACTTTC.

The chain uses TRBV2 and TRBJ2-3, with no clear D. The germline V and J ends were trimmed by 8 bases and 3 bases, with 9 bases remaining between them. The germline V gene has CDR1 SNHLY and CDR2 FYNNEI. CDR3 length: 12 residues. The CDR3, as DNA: TGTGCCAGCTCGTCGTTTACAGATACGCAGTATTTT. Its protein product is CASSSFTDTQYF.

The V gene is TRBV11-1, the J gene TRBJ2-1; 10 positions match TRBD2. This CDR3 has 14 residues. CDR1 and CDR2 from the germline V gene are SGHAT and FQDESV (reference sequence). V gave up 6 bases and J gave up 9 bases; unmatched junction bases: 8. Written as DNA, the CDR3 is TGTGCCAGCAGATCAGCGGGGGGGCCGGGTGAGCAGTTCTTC. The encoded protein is CASRSAGGPGEQFF.

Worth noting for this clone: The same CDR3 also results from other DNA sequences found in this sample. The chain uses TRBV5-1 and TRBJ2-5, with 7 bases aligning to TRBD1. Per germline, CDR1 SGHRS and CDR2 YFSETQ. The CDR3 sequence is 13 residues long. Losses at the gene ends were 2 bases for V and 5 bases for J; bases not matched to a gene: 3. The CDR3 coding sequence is TGCGCCAGCAGCTTAGGGGGCGGGGAGACCCAGTACTTC. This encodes CASSLGGGETQYF.

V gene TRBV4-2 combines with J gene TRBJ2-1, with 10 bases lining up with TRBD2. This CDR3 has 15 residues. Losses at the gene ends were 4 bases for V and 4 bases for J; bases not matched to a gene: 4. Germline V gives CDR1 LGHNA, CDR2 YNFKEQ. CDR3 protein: CASSRPSGSYNEQFF. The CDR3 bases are TGTGCCAGCAGCCGACCTAGCGGGAGTTACAATGAGCAGTTCTTC.

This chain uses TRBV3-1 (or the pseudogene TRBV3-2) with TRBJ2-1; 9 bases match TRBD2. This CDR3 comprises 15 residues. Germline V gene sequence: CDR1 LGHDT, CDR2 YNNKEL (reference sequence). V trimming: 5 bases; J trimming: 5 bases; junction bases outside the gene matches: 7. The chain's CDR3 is CASSEGLAPNNEQFF. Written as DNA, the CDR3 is TGTGCCAGCAGCGAAGGACTAGCGCCCAACAATGAGCAGTTCTTC.

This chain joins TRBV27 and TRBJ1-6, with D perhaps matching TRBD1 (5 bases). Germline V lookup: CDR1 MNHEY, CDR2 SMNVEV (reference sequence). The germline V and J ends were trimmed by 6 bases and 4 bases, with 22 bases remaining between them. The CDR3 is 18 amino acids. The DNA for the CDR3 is TGTGCCAGCAGCGCCCTGGGAGGTTGGGGGTCATATAATTCACCCCTCCACTTT. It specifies CASSALGGWGSYNSPLHF.